This T cell receptor beta chain was observed in a study of T cell clones after liver transplantation. Study in general: TCRbeta sequencing after a pre-transplant mixed lymphocyte reaction identified graft-donor-reactive clones, later tracked in post-transplant blood.

Clones were read by immunoSEQ multiplex PCR, and TCRdb kept only the in-frame ones, dropping some. Among some 110,000 clones, about nine tenths were seen once, and the ten largest hold about 0.8%. The trim removed 7 bases at V and 7 bases at J, leaving 13 bases unmatched. This CDR3 has 15 amino acids. CDR1 is MDHEN, CDR2 SYDVKM, per germline. Study outcomes and limitations: Graft donor-reactive T cells may have migrated into the graft rather than being deleted.

This clone qualifies as medium-sized (0.01 to 0.1%). As yet, its antigen is unknown. The V call is TRBV28, the J call TRBJ1-2; 9 bases agree with TRBD1. The clonotype was recovered from a human patient who received a liver transplant. Some T cells may be provided by the graft donor. Source: CD4+ T cells from blood, taken 12 months after liver transplant. CDR3: CASTPAKTGGSGYTF. In DNA, the CDR3 is TGTGCCAGCACCCCCGCCAAGACAGGGGGGAGTGGCTACACCTTC.